One sample yielded the 32 T cell receptor beta chains listed below, sequenced in a study of cytomegalovirus exposure and HLA in healthy donors listed by TCRdb under 2017. Library prep was done by the immunoSEQ multiplex PCR assay. A mixture of 60 forward primers for TCR Vbeta segments and 13 reverse primers for TCR Jbeta segments was used in the multiplex PCR. TCRdb obtained this table from immuneACCESS and retained in-frame rearrangements with V and J assigned. These tables miss some clones; where compared with another copy, unresolved V genes account for less than half of the shortfall, and the remainder is unexplained. The sample records around 150,000 clones, more than 60% of which are singletons. The top ten clonotypes cover roughly 1.8% of the sample. Material: PBMCs. Receptors originate from a male donor in good health and CMV-seronegative.

V gene TRBV28 combines with J gene TRBJ2-2; TRBD1 matches at 9 bases. The germline CDR1 and CDR2 sequences are MDHEN and SYDVKM. J gave up 4 bases and V 4 bases, and 4 bases lay outside the gene matches. The CDR3 runs 15 residues. CDR3 loop: CASSSLTGGTGELFF. CDR3 bases: TGTGCCAGCAGTTCCCTGACAGGGGGCACCGGGGAGCTGTTTTTT.

The genes are TRBV9 and TRBJ1-1; 7 nucleotides match TRBD1. This CDR3 has 15 residues. Trimming took 4 bases from V and 3 from J; bases not matched to a gene: 9. Germline CDR1 and CDR2: SGDLS and YYNGEE. As DNA, the CDR3 is TGTGCCAGCAGCTCCCGAATTCAGGGGGACACTGAAGCTTTCTTT. Translation: CASSSRIQGDTEAFF.

In the case of this clone: The CDR3 end shows no conserved phenylalanine or tryptophan, and so a read error is likely. The V call is TRBV7-2, the J call TRBJ2-7, with TRBD1 matching over 9 bases. The CDR3 covers 14 residues. V gave up 7 bases and J gave up 3 bases; unmatched junction bases: 7. Germline V gene sequence: CDR1 SGHTA, CDR2 FQGNSA. CDR3 sequence reads: CASNPGTGHYEQYL. The CDR3 nucleotides are TGTGCCAGCAACCCCGGGACAGGGCACTACGAGCAGTACCTC.

This clone was observed a single time. The J gene is TRBJ2-5, the V gene TRBV15, with TRBD2 identical over 10 bases. The CDR3 has 18 residues. Germline lookup yields CDR1 LNHNV and CDR2 YYDKDF (reference sequence). V shed 5 bases, J shed 1 base, and the junction held 13 bases outside the gene matches. The CDR3 nucleotides read TGTGCCACCAGCCCTTTGATTAGCGGGGGGAATTTCCAAGAGACCCAGTACTTC. It yields the protein CATSPLISGGNFQETQYF. Filled out from reference TRBV15 and TRBJ2-5, the complete variable domain reads DAMVIQNPRYQVTQFGKPVTLSCSQTLNHNVMYWYQQKSSQAPKLLFHYYDKDFNNEADTPDNFQSRRPNTSFCFLDIRSPGLGDTAMYLCATSPLISGGNFQETQYFGPGTRLLVL.

The chain combines TRBV18 with TRBJ2-7; TRBD2 is a possible D gene (7 bases). There are 15 residues in the CDR3. The V gene lost 2 bases and the J gene lost 4 bases, with 15 bases spanning the gap. Germline CDR1 is KGHSH and CDR2 is LQKENI. The DNA of the CDR3 is TGTGCCAGCTCACCAAACTCGGGGGGCGATTACGAGCAGTACTTC. As protein: CASSPNSGGDYEQYF.

This CDR3 reads CASSPPRVGRGAYNEQFF. In DNA form, the CDR3 reads TGTGCCAGCAGCCCCCCGCGGGTGGGGCGGGGGGCCTACAATGAGCAGTTCTTC. The genes are TRBV5-6 and TRBJ2-1, with 8 bases fitting TRBD2. CDR3 length equals 18 residues. Trimming took 4 bases from V and 2 from J; bases not matched to a gene: 14. CDR1 SGHDT and CDR2 YYEEEE come from the germline V gene.

V is TRBV11-2 and J is TRBJ2-3; 10 bases match TRBD2. CDR1 and CDR2 (germline): SGHAT, FQNNGV. The CDR3 extends over 16 amino acids. V was pared by 4 bases and J by 6 bases, with 10 bases of the junction left unmatched. In DNA, the CDR3 is TGTGCCAGCAGCTCAAGCGGGGGGGCACTCACGGATACGCAGTATTTT. Translating gives CASSSSGGALTDTQYF.

V gene TRBV30 combines with J gene TRBJ2-5; D not certain. Per the germline V gene, CDR1 is GTSNPN and CDR2 is SVGIG (reference sequence). CDR3 length: 12 residues. V gave up 2 bases and J gave up 5 bases, with 9 bases separating them. This chain's CDR3 is CAWSINGETQYF. The DNA of the CDR3 is TGTGCCTGGAGTATAAACGGGGAGACCCAGTACTTC.

The chain couples TRBV21-1 to TRBJ1-1; the D call in the table, TRBD1, was not verified against the DNA. TRBV21-1 has pseudogene status. The CDR3 is 14 residues long. The CDR3 loop reads CASPKGGQVTEAFF. CDR3 coding DNA: TGTGCCAGCCCTAAAGGGGGTCAAGTCACTGAAGCTTTCTTT.

This clone was counted between two and nine times. This rearrangement joins TRBV7-2 to TRBJ2-5; no clear D gene. Germline lookup yields CDR1 SGHTA and CDR2 FQGNSA. The CDR3 is made up of 12 amino acids. The germline V and J ends were trimmed by 2 bases and 7 bases, with 8 bases remaining between them. As DNA, the CDR3 is TGTGCCAGCAGCTTACCCGCAGGGACCCAGTACTTC. Translated, it gives CASSLPAGTQYF.

The chain combines TRBV7-2 with TRBJ2-7; 9 nucleotides agree with TRBD1. This CDR3 is built from 16 residues. V shed 5 bases and J 2 bases; nucleotides not matched to a gene: 10. Germline values: CDR1 SGHTA, CDR2 FQGNSA. The DNA of the CDR3 is TGTGCCAGCAGCAGGTACTCCGGGACAGGGCCCTACGAGCAGTACTTC. Encoded protein: CASSRYSGTGPYEQYF.

The gene calls are TRBV5-1 and TRBJ2-7; 9 nucleotides match TRBD1. After removal of 0 bases from V and 5 bases from J, the junction contained 6 bases not matched to a gene. Germline assignment: CDR1 SGHRS and CDR2 YFSETQ. This CDR3 comprises 15 residues. The CDR3 loop is CASSLGGQGVDEQYF. The CDR3 nucleotides are TGCGCCAGCAGCTTGGGGGGACAGGGTGTAGACGAGCAGTACTTC.

This clone was seen only once. The J gene is TRBJ1-5, the V gene TRBV15; TRBD1 agrees at 7 bases. Germline V gene lookup returns CDR1 LNHNV and CDR2 YYDKDF (reference sequence). The J segment lost 1 base and the V segment lost 3 bases, leaving 3 bases of the junction unmatched. This CDR3 region has 15 residues. CDR3 nucleotide sequence: TGTGCCACCAGCAGCCTACAGGGGAGCAATCAGCCCCAGCATTTT. This translates into CATSSLQGSNQPQHF.

Only a few counts were recorded for this clone. Written as DNA, the CDR3 is TGTGCCAGTAGTAGGACTACAGGGAGGGTGGCCTACGAGCAGTACTTC. It specifies CASSRTTGRVAYEQYF. J is TRBJ2-7 and V is TRBV19; perhaps TRBD2 as D (7 bases). The V gene lost 4 bases and the J gene lost 2 bases, with 18 bases spanning the gap. CDR3 length: 16 residues. In germline, CDR1 is LNHDA, CDR2 SQIVND (reference sequence).

The rearrangement uses TRBV13 and TRBJ2-7; 7 nucleotides agree with TRBD2. The junction had 6 bases not matched to a gene; V was cut back by 1 base and J by 0 bases. This CDR3 contains 16 residues. CDR1 is PRHDT and CDR2 is FYEKMQ in the germline V gene (reference sequence). CDR3 region: CASSLVGRGSSYEQYF. The DNA of the CDR3 is TGTGCCAGCAGCTTAGTGGGGCGGGGGAGCTCCTACGAGCAGTACTTC. Full variable domain (remainder filled in from reference TRBV13 and TRBJ2-7): AAGVIQSPRHLIKEKRETATLKCYPIPRHDTVYWYQQGPGQDPQFLISFYEKMQSDKGSIPDRFSAQQFSDYHSELNMSSLELGDSALYFCASSLVGRGSSYEQYFGPGTRLTVT.

The chain has TRBV6-1 and TRBJ1-1; possible D gene TRBD1, 6 bases. V dropped 2 bases and J dropped 1 base, with 11 bases sitting between them. The CDR3 length is 15 residues. Germline V gene sequence: CDR1 MNHNS, CDR2 SASEGT. As DNA, the CDR3 is TGTGCCAGCAGTGAACATCTAGGGGGGAACACTGAAGCTTTCTTT. This translates into CASSEHLGGNTEAFF.

The V gene is TRBV6-5, the J gene TRBJ2-7; D perhaps matches TRBD1 (5 bases). The CDR3 covers 15 residues. Trimming cost V 1 base and J 1 base, with 11 bases left between them. Germline V CDR1 and CDR2: MNHEY, SVGAGI. The CDR3 DNA reads as TGTGCCAGCAGTTACTACACAGGCCCTTCCTACGAGCAGTACTTC. It is translated as CASSYYTGPSYEQYF.

This clone was detected only a few times. This chain links TRBV10-3 with TRBJ1-2; tentatively, D is TRBD1 (6 bases). Germline V CDR1 and CDR2: ENHRY, SYGVKD. The V end was cut by 3 bases, the J end by 9 bases, with 23 bases between. The CDR3 spans 16 residues. CDR3 DNA sequence: TGTGCCATCAGTGAATGGGGTACAGGGATCTCTGGGAGCTACACCTTC. It is translated as CAISEWGTGISGSYTF.

The V gene is TRBV30, the J gene TRBJ1-1; the match to TRBD1 covers 11 bases. The CDR3 loop spans 14 amino acids. Germline V gene data show CDR1 as GTSNPN and CDR2 as SVGIG (reference sequence). The V and J ends lost 4 bases and 4 bases, in that order; junction bases with no gene match: 5. CDR3 region: CAWTIGTGGTEAFF. Here the CDR3 DNA reads TGTGCCTGGACCATCGGGACAGGGGGCACTGAAGCTTTCTTT.

V gene TRBV28 combines with J gene TRBJ2-7, with D possibly matching TRBD1 (5 bases). The V gene lost 2 bases and the J gene lost 7 bases, with 15 bases spanning the gap. Germline-derived CDR1 and CDR2 are MDHEN and SYDVKM. This CDR3 spans 14 amino acids. The DNA of the CDR3 is TGTGCCAGCAGTTTAACCAGGGTAACGGGTGAGCAGTACTTC. This translates into CASSLTRVTGEQYF. The entire variable domain, with the rest obtained from reference TRBV28 and TRBJ2-7, is as follows: DVKVTQSSRYLVKRTGEKVFLECVQDMDHENMFWYRQDPGLGLRLIYFSYDVKMKEKGDIPEGYSVSREKKERFSLILESASTNQTSMYLCASSLTRVTGEQYFGPGTRLTVT.

This clone has just a few counts. The chain combines TRBV7-2 with TRBJ2-1; 12 nucleotides match TRBD2. CDR1 SGHTA and CDR2 FQGNSA come from the germline V gene. After removal of 4 bases from V and 4 bases from J, the junction contained 11 bases not matched to a gene. The CDR3 totals 18 residues. The CDR3 DNA is TGTGCCAGCAGCTCCCTAGGCTCTAGCGGGGGGGCGTACAATGAGCAGTTCTTC. Protein sequence: CASSSLGSSGGAYNEQFF.

This chain links TRBV7-8 with TRBJ2-7; D is uncertain. The CDR3 consists of 16 residues. In germline, CDR1 is SGHVS, CDR2 FQNEAQ. V was trimmed by 4 bases and J by 6 bases, leaving 22 bases between them. The CDR3 DNA reads TGTGCCAGCAGCTCGATGACCCCTTCACTCGGGTCCGAGCAGTACTTC. Amino acid sequence: CASSSMTPSLGSEQYF. Combining the CDR3 with reference TRBV7-8 and TRBJ2-7 gives the whole variable domain GAGVSQSPRYKVAKRGQDVALRCDPISGHVSLFWYQQALGQGPEFLTYFQNEAQLDKSGLPSDRFFAERPEGSVSTLKIQRTQQEDSAVYLCASSSMTPSLGSEQYFGPGTRLTVT.

The chain couples TRBV29-1 to TRBJ2-3; 15 bases align to TRBD2. This CDR3 spans 17 amino acids. Germline CDR1 reads SQVTM; CDR2 reads ANQGSEA. J lost 4 bases, V lost 5 bases, and 10 bases had no gene match. The CDR3 region has the DNA TGCAGCGTTCCCGGGACTAGCGGGGGGAATGGCGCAGATACGCAGTATTTT. It is translated as CSVPGTSGGNGADTQYF.

The V call is TRBV5-1, the J call TRBJ1-2; tentatively, D is TRBD1 (5 bases). The germline gives CDR1 SGHRS, CDR2 YFSETQ. V lost 2 bases, J lost 8 bases, and 19 bases lay in between. The CDR3 consists of 15 residues. CDR3 protein: CASSLTPYGAGGYTF. The CDR3 coding sequence is TGCGCCAGCAGCTTAACCCCTTATGGGGCTGGGGGCTACACCTTC. The variable domain in full, with the rest retrieved from reference TRBV5-1 and TRBJ1-2, is KAGVTQTPRYLIKTRGQQVTLSCSPISGHRSVSWYQQTPGQGLQFLFEYFSETQRNKGNFPGRFSGRQFSNSRSEMNVSTLELGDSALYLCASSLTPYGAGGYTFGSGTRLTVV.

This clone was seen once. The V call is TRBV7-9, the J call TRBJ1-2, with TRBD1 matching 7 bases. CDR1 and CDR2 from the germline V gene are SEHNR and FQNEAQ (reference sequence). CDR3 length: 15 residues. Losses at the gene ends were 1 base for V and 3 bases for J; bases not matched to a gene: 5. CDR3 nucleotide sequence: TGTGCCAGCAGCTTAGGGGACAGTGGCGACTATGGCTACACCTTC. This codes for CASSLGDSGDYGYTF.

This clone was found once. The rearrangement links TRBV4-1 to TRBJ1-2, with D possibly being TRBD1 (5 bases). The V and J ends lost 1 base and 4 bases respectively, with 13 bases between them. The CDR3 has 15 residues. The germline V gene encodes CDR1 MGHRA and CDR2 YSYEKL. CDR3 sequence: CASSQGYGGTYGYTF. The CDR3 DNA follows: TGCGCCAGCAGCCAAGGATACGGGGGGACCTATGGCTACACCTTC.

This chain uses TRBV5-1 with TRBJ1-1, with 7 nucleotides matching TRBD1. J was trimmed by 6 bases and V by 4 bases; bases with no gene match: 6. The CDR3 runs to 13 residues. Germline V gene data show CDR1 as SGHRS and CDR2 as YFSETQ. CDR3 in DNA: TGCGCCAGCAGCCCAGGGGGACGCGCTGAAGCTTTCTTT. Encoded protein: CASSPGGRAEAFF.

Details on this clone: One junction end does not reproduce the germline sequence, and a read error may be involved. V and J are TRBV7-9 and TRBJ1-6; D is unclear. The germline V gene encodes CDR1 SEHNR and CDR2 FQNEAQ (reference sequence). The CDR3 extends over 14 amino acids. This CDR3 reads CSSVEARLLSPLHF. The CDR3 DNA reads as TGTTCCAGCGTGGAGGCGAGGTTGCTGTCACCCCTCCACTTT.

The V and J genes are TRBV7-3 and TRBJ1-2; 9 positions match TRBD1. The germline V gene encodes CDR1 SGHTA and CDR2 FQGTGA. V gave up 3 bases and J gave up 4 bases; unmatched junction bases: 6. The length of the CDR3 is 15 residues. The CDR3 bases are TGTGCCAGCAGCTTCCGGGACAGGGTTAGCTATGGCTACACCTTC. Its translation is CASSFRDRVSYGYTF.

The chain combines TRBV7-9 with TRBJ2-2; D remains ambiguous. V shed 1 base and J shed 3 bases, with 9 bases lying between them. The length of the CDR3 is 15 residues. From germline, CDR1 is SEHNR and CDR2 FQNEAQ (reference sequence). This CDR3 reads CASSLGPRDTGELFF. CDR3 nucleotide sequence: TGTGCCAGCAGCTTAGGGCCTCGGGACACCGGGGAGCTGTTTTTT.

The chain uses TRBV7-2 and TRBJ2-3; 11 positions match TRBD2. After removal of 1 base from V and 10 bases from J, the junction contained 7 bases not matched to a gene. Germline CDR1 reads SGHTA; CDR2 reads FQGNSA. This CDR3 comprises 15 residues. The CDR3 loop is CASSLDALAGGAQYF. CDR3 DNA: TGTGCCAGCAGCTTAGACGCTCTAGCGGGGGGTGCGCAGTATTTT.

V gene TRBV30 combines with J gene TRBJ2-7; 7 bases line up with TRBD1. This CDR3 comprises 16 residues. Germline values: CDR1 GTSNPN, CDR2 SVGIG (reference sequence). V dropped 2 bases and J dropped 7; count of bases not matched to a gene: 17. This CDR3 reads CAWSLLIGRGSEEQYF. CDR3 nucleotides: TGTGCCTGGAGTTTGCTTATAGGCAGGGGGTCGGAAGAGCAGTACTTC.